These 5 T cell receptor beta chains originate from one sample sequenced in a study of blood T cells in healthy people across ages. With a J-beta primer mix and a sample-barcoded 5' primer, a second PCR ran about 7 to 12 cycles. TCRdb re-derived calls from the 5' RACE reads in MiXCR, one entry per CDR3 protein. Of 1 million or so distinct CDR3 sequences listed, 45% are singletons. The source material was blood. Receptors were obtained from an older woman in good health.

The CDR3 sequence: CASRTGVGHGELFF. CDR3 nucleotide sequence: TGTGCCAGCAGGACAGGAGTAGGGCACGGGGAGCTGTTTTTT. The rearrangement joins TRBV12-3 or TRBV12-4 to TRBJ2-2; a weak D match, TRBD1 (6 bases). The V end was cut by 6 bases, the J end by 7 bases, with 15 bases between. CDR3 length: 14 residues.

This chain links TRBV27 with TRBJ2-7; D gene unclear. There are 16 residues in the CDR3. V dropped 6 bases and J dropped 5 bases, with 23 bases sitting between them. Per the germline V gene, CDR1 is MNHEY and CDR2 is SMNVEV (reference sequence). The CDR3 sequence: CASSLAVTRFPHEQYF. In nucleotides, the CDR3 is TGTGCCAGCAGCCTGGCTGTCACGAGGTTTCCCCACGAGCAGTACTTC.

The V and J genes are TRBV28 and TRBJ2-7; D may be TRBD2 (6 bases). The CDR3 covers 14 residues. V shed 8 bases and J shed 4 bases, with 18 bases lying between them. CDR1 is MDHEN, CDR2 SYDVKM, per germline. CDR3 nucleotide sequence: TGTGCCAGCGCGGAAAGGAGGGGCCAGTACGAGCAGTACTTC. Translation: CASAERRGQYEQYF.

This clonotype was seen a handful of times. The genes are TRBV9 and TRBJ2-7, with 7 bases aligning to TRBD2. The CDR3 has 17 residues. V dropped 4 bases and J dropped 5; count of bases not matched to a gene: 18. Germline V gene lookup returns CDR1 SGDLS and CDR2 YYNGEE. CDR3 loop: CASSPQLKAGSFHEQYF. CDR3 bases: TGTGCCAGCAGCCCTCAACTCAAAGCGGGAAGCTTCCACGAGCAGTACTTC.

The V call is TRBV2, the J call TRBJ1-1; D uncertain. The CDR3 totals 14 residues. CDR1 is SNHLY, CDR2 FYNNEI, per germline. V was pared by 6 bases and J by 5 bases, with 16 bases between. The CDR3, as DNA: TGTGCCAGCAGGGACCTTGGCCGAGGGACTGAAGCTTTCTTT. Protein: CASRDLGRGTEAFF.